This TCR beta chain was identified in a study of blood T cell repertoires in COVID-19. Study context: There were acute and convalescent COVID-19 samples, and they came from the United States, Italy and Spain. PBMCs, B-cell-depleted T cells, or T cells provided the cDNA or gDNA that made up the material.

The germline V and J ends were trimmed by 5 bases and 7 bases, with 23 bases remaining between them. Germline V CDR1 and CDR2: MDHEN, SYDVKM. This CDR3 is built from 16 residues. Data came from immunoSEQ multiplex PCR; TCRdb stores just in-frame clones and leaves some out. The sample has about 14,000 clones, 87% seen once. The sequence derives from a human donor with active COVID-19. The donor label of this sample is uncertain. V and J are TRBV28 and TRBJ1-2, with a weak D call TRBD1 (6 bases). Sequencing used peripheral blood. CDR3: CASSPRDTGVQPGYTF. CDR3 sequence (DNA): TGTGCCAGCAGTCCACGGGACACGGGCGTTCAACCTGGCTACACCTTC.